This T cell receptor (beta chain) was recorded in a study of radiation and T cells in renal cell carcinoma. Time point specified: baseline pretreatment blood. Treatment reported: 15 Gy SBRT to primary tumor, nephrectomy 4 weeks later. After SBRT, blood was collected at 2 and 4 weeks, plus baseline. The patient's renal cell carcinoma had clear cell pathology. Germline lookup yields CDR1 SQVTM and CDR2 ANQGSEA. Trimming removed 6 bases from V and 4 bases from J, with 15 bases in between. The CDR3 has 13 residues. Notes on this clone: The antigen remains unidentified.

Sequencing used immunoSEQ multiplex PCR; TCRdb keeps in-frame clones, though not all of them. The sample carries approximately 94,000 clones, over 65% recorded once. General study results and limits: From baseline, blood top tumor clonotypes peaked at 2 weeks post-radiation. Without pretreatment biopsies, baseline tumor clonotype presence was undetermined.

The V call is TRBV29-1, the J call TRBJ2-5; tentative D call: TRBD1 (6 bases). The sample in question was blood, obtained from a patient whose treatment included radiotherapy and nephrectomy. The clonotype was recovered from a man aged 55 to 70 with renal cell carcinoma. In nucleotides, the CDR3 is TGCAGCGTAGGTCCGGGACAAGCAGAGACCCAGTACTTC. Translation gives CSVGPGQAETQYF. Full variable domain (rest looked up from reference TRBV29-1 and TRBJ2-5): SAVISQKPSRDICQRGTSLTIQCQVDSQVTMMFWYRQQPGQSLTLIATANQGSEATYESGFVIDKFPISRPNLTFSTLTVSNMSPEDSSIYLCSVGPGQAETQYFGPGTRLLVL.